The rows below give T cell receptor beta chains drawn from one sample of a study of T cell repertoires in aging, cancer and after chemotherapy. TCRdb re-derived calls from the multiplex PCR reads in MiXCR, one entry per CDR3 protein. The sample has approximately 1,200 distinct CDR3 sequences, roughly a quarter seen once. Sequenced input: blood. The receptors stem from a human donor with a solid tumor. Both conserved end residues are part of each CDR3.

CDR3	J	V
CASSFRDRGITEAFF	TRBJ1-1	TRBV7-2
CASRGLGDEQYF	TRBJ2-7	TRBV12-3/TRBV12-4
CASSEGGSAGEVNEQFF	TRBJ2-1	TRBV6-4
CASSVDVGPYNEQFF	TRBJ2-1	TRBV9
CASSFESNTEAFF	TRBJ1-1	TRBV11-1
CASSEGDLVYTEAFF	TRBJ1-1	TRBV10-2
CSVEVGTSRGYTF	TRBJ1-2	TRBV29-1
CSARDPTGRNSPLHF	TRBJ1-6	TRBV20-1
CASSYRGTGVDEQYF	TRBJ2-7	TRBV6-2/TRBV6-3
CASSSRGMGGSYEQYF	TRBJ2-7	TRBV5-6
CASSLGRGPYNEQFF	TRBJ2-1	TRBV11-2
CSAGGQDLYEQYF	TRBJ2-7	TRBV20-1
CASSYLQDTITEAFF	TRBJ1-1	TRBV6-2/TRBV6-3
CSARDLQGAGNEQFF	TRBJ2-1	TRBV20-1
CASSLTGQGVTGELFF	TRBJ2-2	TRBV7-3
CASSIDISKNIQYF	TRBJ2-4	TRBV19
CASRNTGELFF	TRBJ2-2	TRBV5-6
CASSLTPGGGYTF	TRBJ1-2	TRBV5-4
CASSTGLAGYNEQFF	TRBJ2-1	TRBV11-2
CASSEGLWSTEAFF	TRBJ1-1	TRBV28
CASSLQREVTDTQYF	TRBJ2-3	TRBV4-2
CASSPTRQARVAFF	TRBJ1-1	TRBV7-6
CASSKTGSYEQYF	TRBJ2-7	TRBV21-1
CASRPEQYRGGKNIQYF	TRBJ2-4	TRBV6-2/TRBV6-3
CASSGGTGRRTGELFF	TRBJ2-2	TRBV5-1
CASSHWEGQSSYEQYF	TRBJ2-7	TRBV6-5
CASSYSGSSYEQYF	TRBJ2-7	TRBV5-1
CASRPGGTSSYNEQFF	TRBJ2-1	TRBV5-1
CATSRDLGGQETQYF	TRBJ2-5	TRBV15
CASGETGSNTGELFF	TRBJ2-2	TRBV18
CASSLYGRGINEQFF	TRBJ2-1	TRBV11-2
CASSPLGTGIEKLFF	TRBJ1-4	TRBV27
CASSFLGGFGELFF	TRBJ2-2	TRBV12-3/TRBV12-4
CASSQDRAGNIDQPQHF	TRBJ1-5	TRBV4-2
CASSYNEGQPQHF	TRBJ1-5	TRBV6-2/TRBV6-3
CSVVRGGEQYF	TRBJ2-7	TRBV29-1
CSRGAVRDEQFF	TRBJ2-1	TRBV20-1
CASSKGGASLPLHF	TRBJ1-6	TRBV12-3/TRBV12-4
CASTPGMEVENTGELFF	.	TRBV11-1
CATSDSQVGPYNEQFF	TRBJ2-1	TRBV24-1
CAWSLPGLAGDEQYF	.	TRBV30